This T cell receptor (beta chain) was found in a study of T cells in Graves' hyperthyroidism and ophthalmopathy. Regarding the study as a whole: The blood repertoire included most of the expanded thyroid clonotypes above 0.001.

The study left out patients who had uncontrolled infection, other autoimmune disease, pregnancy or lactation. PBMCs stemmed from less than 13 ml fresh peripheral blood. Note on this clonotype: Its matching antigen is unknown.

Germline V gene lookup returns CDR1 LNHDA and CDR2 SQIVND (reference sequence). J was trimmed by 1 base and V by 3 bases; bases with no gene match: 8. The CDR3 runs to 16 residues. Amplification yielded TCR beta CDR3 regions, with RNA transcripts as the source. Using the HTBI primer set, a first-round RT-PCR was run on the TCR CDR3. A single record per CDR3 protein comes from TCRdb applying MiXCR to the multiplex PCR reads. The sample shows hundreds of thousands of distinct CDR3 sequences, roughly 21% of them seen only once. V is TRBV19 and J is TRBJ2-7; 8 positions match TRBD1. The sequenced sample was blood. The sequence came from a middle-aged man with Graves' ophthalmopathy. CDR3: CASSIRDRSPSYEQYF. DNA of the CDR3: TGTGCCAGTAGTATCCGGGACAGGTCACCATCCTACGAGCAGTACTTC.